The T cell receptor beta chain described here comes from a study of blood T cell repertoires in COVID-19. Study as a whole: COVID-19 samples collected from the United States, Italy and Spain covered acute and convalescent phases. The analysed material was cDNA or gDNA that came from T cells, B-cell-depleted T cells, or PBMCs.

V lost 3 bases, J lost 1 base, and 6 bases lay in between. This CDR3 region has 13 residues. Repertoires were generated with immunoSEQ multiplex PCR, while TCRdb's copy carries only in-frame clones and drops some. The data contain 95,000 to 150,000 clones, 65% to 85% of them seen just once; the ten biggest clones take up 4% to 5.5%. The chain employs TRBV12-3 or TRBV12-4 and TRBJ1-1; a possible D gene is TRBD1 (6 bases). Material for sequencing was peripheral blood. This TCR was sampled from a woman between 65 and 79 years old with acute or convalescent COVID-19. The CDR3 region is CASSLTGNTEAFF. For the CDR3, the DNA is TGTGCCAGCAGTTTGACAGGGAACACTGAAGCTTTCTTT.